Sequencing of this T cell receptor (beta chain) was carried out in a study of T cells in Graves' hyperthyroidism and ophthalmopathy. General observations from the study: The authors' 13 V-J model separated ophthalmopathy from stable hyperthyroidism.

RNA transcripts served as the template for amplifying TCR beta CDR3 regions. TCR CDR3 regions were first amplified by RT-PCR with HTBI primers. TCRdb re-derived calls from the multiplex PCR reads in MiXCR, one entry per CDR3 protein. The data show about 290,000 distinct CDR3 sequences, roughly 15% seen once. V lost 4 bases to trimming and J lost 1 base; unmatched junction nucleotides: 5. Germline CDR1 reads SGDLS; CDR2 reads YYNGEE. This CDR3 has 15 amino acids. This clonotype showed up many times. Antigen specificity is unknown. This sequence was found in a woman in her fifties or sixties with Graves' hyperthyroidism that later progressed to Graves' ophthalmopathy. What was sequenced was blood. V usage is TRBV9 and J usage is TRBJ2-3, with 8 bases that match TRBD1. Here the CDR3 DNA reads TGTGCCAGCAGCCTTACAGGGGGTCGCACAGATACGCAGTATTTT. Its protein product is CASSLTGGRTDTQYF.